The 2 T cell receptor beta chains presented below share a single source sample, sequenced in a study of cytomegalovirus exposure and HLA in healthy donors. The table came from immunoSEQ multiplex PCR; TCRdb's copy has only in-frame clones and leaves some out. Altogether about 200,000 clones are present, about 81% being singletons, with the ten largest covering roughly 1.2%. Source material: PBMCs. The receptors stem from a woman in her twenties or thirties in good health and CMV-seronegative.

The chain joins TRBV30 to TRBJ1-3; D is uncertain. The length of the CDR3 is 12 residues. Looked up from germline, CDR1 is GTSNPN and CDR2 is SVGIG (reference sequence). V was clipped by 6 bases and J by 4 bases, with 10 bases between them. For the CDR3, the DNA is TGTGCCTGCACCCCAGTCGGAAACACCATATATTTT. Amino acids: CACTPVGNTIYF.

V gene TRBV5-6 combines with J gene TRBJ2-7; the D gene is possibly TRBD1 (5 bases). The germline V gene encodes CDR1 SGHDT and CDR2 YYEEEE. The CDR3 covers 12 residues. The V end was cut by 4 bases, the J end by 4 bases, with 9 bases between. This CDR3 is CASSPGMYEQYF. The CDR3 DNA reads as TGTGCCAGCAGCCCAGGGATGTACGAGCAGTACTTC.